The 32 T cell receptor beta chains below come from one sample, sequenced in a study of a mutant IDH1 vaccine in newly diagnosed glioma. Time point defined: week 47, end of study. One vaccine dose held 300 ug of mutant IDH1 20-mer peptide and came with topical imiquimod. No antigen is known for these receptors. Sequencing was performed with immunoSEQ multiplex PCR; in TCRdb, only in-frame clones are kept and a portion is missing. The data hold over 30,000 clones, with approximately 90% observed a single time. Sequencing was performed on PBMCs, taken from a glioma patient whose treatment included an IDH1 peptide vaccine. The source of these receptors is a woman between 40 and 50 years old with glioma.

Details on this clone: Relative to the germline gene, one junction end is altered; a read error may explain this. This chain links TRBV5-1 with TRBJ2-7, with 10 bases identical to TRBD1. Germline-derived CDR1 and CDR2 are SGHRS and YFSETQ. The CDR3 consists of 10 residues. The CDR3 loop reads CASSWDRGSF. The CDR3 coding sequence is TGCGCCAGCAGCTGGGACAGGGGTAGCTTC. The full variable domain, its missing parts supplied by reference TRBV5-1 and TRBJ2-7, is KAGVTQTPRYLIKTRGQQVTLSCSPISGHRSVSWYQQTPGQGLQFLFEYFSETQRNKGNFPGRFSGRQFSNSRSEMNVSTLELGDSALYLCASSWDRGSFGPGTRLTVT.

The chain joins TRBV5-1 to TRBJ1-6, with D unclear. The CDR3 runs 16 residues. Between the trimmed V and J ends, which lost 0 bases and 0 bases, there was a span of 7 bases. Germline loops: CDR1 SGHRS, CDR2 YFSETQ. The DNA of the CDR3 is TGCGCCAGCAGCTTGGGCCCGAGCTCCTATAATTCACCCCTCCACTTT. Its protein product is CASSLGPSSYNSPLHF.

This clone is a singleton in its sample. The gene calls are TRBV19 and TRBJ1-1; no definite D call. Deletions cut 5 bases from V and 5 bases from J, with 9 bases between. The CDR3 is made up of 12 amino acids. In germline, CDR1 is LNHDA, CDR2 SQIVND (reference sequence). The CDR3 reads CASSVGFTEAFF. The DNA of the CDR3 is TGTGCCAGTAGTGTGGGGTTTACTGAAGCTTTCTTT.

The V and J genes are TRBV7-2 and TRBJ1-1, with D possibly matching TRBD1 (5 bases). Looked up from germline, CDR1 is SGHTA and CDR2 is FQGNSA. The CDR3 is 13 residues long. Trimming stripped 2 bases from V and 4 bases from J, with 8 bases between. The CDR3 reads CASSLQGSTEAFF. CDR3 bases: TGTGCCAGCAGCTTACAGGGAAGCACTGAAGCTTTCTTT. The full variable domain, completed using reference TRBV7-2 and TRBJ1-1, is GAGVSQSPSNKVTEKGKDVELRCDPISGHTALYWYRQSLGQGLEFLIYFQGNSAPDKSGLPSDRFSAERTGGSVSTLTIQRTQQEDSAVYLCASSLQGSTEAFFGQGTRLTVV.

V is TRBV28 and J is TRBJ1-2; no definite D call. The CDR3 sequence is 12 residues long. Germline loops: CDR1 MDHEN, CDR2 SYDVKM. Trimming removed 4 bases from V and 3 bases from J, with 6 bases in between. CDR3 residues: CASSSLHYGYTF. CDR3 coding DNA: TGTGCCAGCAGTTCCCTACACTATGGCTACACCTTC.

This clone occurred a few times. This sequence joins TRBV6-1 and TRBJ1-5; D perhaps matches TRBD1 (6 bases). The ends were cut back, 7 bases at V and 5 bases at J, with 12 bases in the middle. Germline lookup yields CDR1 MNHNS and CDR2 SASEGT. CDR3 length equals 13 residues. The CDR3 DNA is TGTGCCAGCATGGACAGTATAGATCAGCCCCAGCATTTT. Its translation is CASMDSIDQPQHF.

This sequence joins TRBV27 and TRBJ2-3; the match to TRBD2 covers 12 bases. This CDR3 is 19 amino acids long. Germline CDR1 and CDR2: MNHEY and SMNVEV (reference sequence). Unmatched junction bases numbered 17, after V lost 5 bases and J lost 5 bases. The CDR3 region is CASSPVAVALAGGLDTQYF. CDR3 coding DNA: TGTGCCAGCAGTCCCGTTGCGGTCGCACTAGCGGGAGGACTAGATACGCAGTATTTT.

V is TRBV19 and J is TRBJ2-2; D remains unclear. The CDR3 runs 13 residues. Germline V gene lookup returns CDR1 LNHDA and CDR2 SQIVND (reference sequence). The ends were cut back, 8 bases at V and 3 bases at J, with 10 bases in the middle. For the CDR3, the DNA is TGTGCCAGTGCGACCGAATACACCGGGGAGCTGTTTTTT. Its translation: CASATEYTGELFF.

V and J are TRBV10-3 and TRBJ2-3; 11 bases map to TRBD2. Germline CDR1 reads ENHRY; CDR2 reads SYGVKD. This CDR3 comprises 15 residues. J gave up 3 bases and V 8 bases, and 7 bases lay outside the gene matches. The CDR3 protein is CAIGPGLAATDTQYF. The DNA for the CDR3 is TGTGCCATCGGGCCGGGACTAGCGGCAACAGATACGCAGTATTTT.

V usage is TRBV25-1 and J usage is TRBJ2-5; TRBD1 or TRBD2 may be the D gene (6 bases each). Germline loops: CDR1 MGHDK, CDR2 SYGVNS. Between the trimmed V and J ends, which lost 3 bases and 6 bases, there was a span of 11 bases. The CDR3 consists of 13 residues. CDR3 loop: CASSDWGAKTQYF. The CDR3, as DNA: TGTGCCAGCAGTGATTGGGGGGCTAAGACCCAGTACTTC.

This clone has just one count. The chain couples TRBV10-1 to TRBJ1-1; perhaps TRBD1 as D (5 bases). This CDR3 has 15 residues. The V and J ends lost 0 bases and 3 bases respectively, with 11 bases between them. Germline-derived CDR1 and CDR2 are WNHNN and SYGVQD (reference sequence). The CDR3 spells CASSESSGTYTEAFF. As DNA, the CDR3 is TGCGCCAGCAGTGAGTCATCAGGGACCTACACTGAAGCTTTCTTT.

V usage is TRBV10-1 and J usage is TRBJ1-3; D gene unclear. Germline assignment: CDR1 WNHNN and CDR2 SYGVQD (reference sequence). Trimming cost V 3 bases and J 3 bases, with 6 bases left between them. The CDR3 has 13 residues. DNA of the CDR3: TGCGCCAGCAGTGAAGAGCTTGGAAACACCATATATTTT. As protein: CASSEELGNTIYF.

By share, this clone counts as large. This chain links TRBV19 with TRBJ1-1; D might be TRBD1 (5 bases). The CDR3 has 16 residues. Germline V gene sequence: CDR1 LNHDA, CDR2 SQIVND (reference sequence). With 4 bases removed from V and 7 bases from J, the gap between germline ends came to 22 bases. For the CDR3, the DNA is TGTGCCAGTAGTAGGGCCCGGGGGGGTCCAACGCATGAAGCTTTCTTT. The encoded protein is CASSRARGGPTHEAFF.

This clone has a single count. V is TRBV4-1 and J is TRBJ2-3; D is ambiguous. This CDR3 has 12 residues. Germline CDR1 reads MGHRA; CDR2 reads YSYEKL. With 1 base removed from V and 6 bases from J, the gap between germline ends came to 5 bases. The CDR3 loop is CASSQVGDTQYF. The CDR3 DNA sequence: TGCGCCAGCAGCCAAGTGGGGGATACGCAGTATTTT.

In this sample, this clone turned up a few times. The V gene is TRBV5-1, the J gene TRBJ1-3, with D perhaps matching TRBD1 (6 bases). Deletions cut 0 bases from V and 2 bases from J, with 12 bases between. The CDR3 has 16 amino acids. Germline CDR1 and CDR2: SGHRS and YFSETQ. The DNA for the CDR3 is TGCGCCAGCAGCTTGGGGGCACAGGGAGCTGGAAACACCATATATTTT. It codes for CASSLGAQGAGNTIYF. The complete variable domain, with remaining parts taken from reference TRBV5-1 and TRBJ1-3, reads KAGVTQTPRYLIKTRGQQVTLSCSPISGHRSVSWYQQTPGQGLQFLFEYFSETQRNKGNFPGRFSGRQFSNSRSEMNVSTLELGDSALYLCASSLGAQGAGNTIYFGEGSWLTVV.

DNA of the CDR3: TGTGCCAGCAGTTACCAACGGGTCTCCTACGAGCAGTACTTC. It encodes CASSYQRVSYEQYF. The J gene is TRBJ2-7, the V gene TRBV6-5, with unresolved D. Per germline, CDR1 MNHEY and CDR2 SVGAGI. Trimming cost V 2 bases and J 0 bases, with 8 bases left between them. The CDR3 has 14 amino acids.

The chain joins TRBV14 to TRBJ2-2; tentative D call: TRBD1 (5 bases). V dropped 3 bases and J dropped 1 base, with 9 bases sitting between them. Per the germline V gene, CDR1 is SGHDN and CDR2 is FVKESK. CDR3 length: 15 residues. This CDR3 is CASSQGHLNTGELFF. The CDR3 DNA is TGTGCCAGCAGCCAGGGGCACCTGAACACCGGGGAGCTGTTTTTT.

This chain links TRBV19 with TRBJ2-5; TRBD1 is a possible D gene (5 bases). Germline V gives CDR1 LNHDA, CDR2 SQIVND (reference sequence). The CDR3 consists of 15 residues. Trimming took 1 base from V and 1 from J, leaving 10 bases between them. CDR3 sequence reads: CASSIAAGPQETQYF. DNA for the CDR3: TGTGCCAGTAGTATAGCGGCAGGGCCCCAAGAGACCCAGTACTTC.

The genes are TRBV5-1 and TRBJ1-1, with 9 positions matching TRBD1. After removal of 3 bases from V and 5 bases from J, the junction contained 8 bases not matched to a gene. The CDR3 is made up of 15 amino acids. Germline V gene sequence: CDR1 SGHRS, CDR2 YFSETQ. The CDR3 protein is CASSWDRAQGTEAFF. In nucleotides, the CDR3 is TGCGCCAGCAGCTGGGACAGGGCCCAGGGAACTGAAGCTTTCTTT. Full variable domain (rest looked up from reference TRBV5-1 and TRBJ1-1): KAGVTQTPRYLIKTRGQQVTLSCSPISGHRSVSWYQQTPGQGLQFLFEYFSETQRNKGNFPGRFSGRQFSNSRSEMNVSTLELGDSALYLCASSWDRAQGTEAFFGQGTRLTVV.

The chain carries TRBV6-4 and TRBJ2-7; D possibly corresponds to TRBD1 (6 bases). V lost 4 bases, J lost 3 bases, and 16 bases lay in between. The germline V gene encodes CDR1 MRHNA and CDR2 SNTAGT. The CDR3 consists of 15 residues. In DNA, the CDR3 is TGTGCCAGCAGTGGATTCAGGGGATTCGGCTACGAGCAGTACTTC. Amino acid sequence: CASSGFRGFGYEQYF.

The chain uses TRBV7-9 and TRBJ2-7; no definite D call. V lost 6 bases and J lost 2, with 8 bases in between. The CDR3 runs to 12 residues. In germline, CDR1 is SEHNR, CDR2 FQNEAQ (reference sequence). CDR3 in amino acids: CASRDGTYEQYF. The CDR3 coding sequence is TGTGCCAGCAGGGACGGCACCTACGAGCAGTACTTC.

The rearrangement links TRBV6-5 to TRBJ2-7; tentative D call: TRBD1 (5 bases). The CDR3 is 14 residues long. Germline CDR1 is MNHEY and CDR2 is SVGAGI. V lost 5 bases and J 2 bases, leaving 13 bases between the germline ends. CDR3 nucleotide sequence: TGTGCCAGCAGTAATAAGGGGATCCCCTACGAGCAGTACTTC. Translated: CASSNKGIPYEQYF.

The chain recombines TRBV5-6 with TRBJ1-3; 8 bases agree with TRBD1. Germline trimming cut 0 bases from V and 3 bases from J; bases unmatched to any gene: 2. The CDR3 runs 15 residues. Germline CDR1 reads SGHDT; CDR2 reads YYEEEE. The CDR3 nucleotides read TGTGCCAGCAGCTTGGGGACAGGGTTTGGAAACACCATATATTTT. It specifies CASSLGTGFGNTIYF.

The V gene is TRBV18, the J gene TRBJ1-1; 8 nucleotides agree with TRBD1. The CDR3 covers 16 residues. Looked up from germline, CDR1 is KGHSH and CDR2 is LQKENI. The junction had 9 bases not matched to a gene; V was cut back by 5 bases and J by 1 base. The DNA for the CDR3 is TGTGCCAGCTCATCTCGGACAGGGAGGGAGAACACTGAAGCTTTCTTT. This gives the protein CASSSRTGRENTEAFF.

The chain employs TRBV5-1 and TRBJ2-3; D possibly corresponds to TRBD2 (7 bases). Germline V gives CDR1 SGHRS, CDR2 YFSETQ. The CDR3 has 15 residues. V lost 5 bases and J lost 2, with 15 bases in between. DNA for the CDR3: TGCGCCAGCAGTGGCCTGGCGGGGGCCACAGATACGCAGTATTTT. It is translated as CASSGLAGATDTQYF.

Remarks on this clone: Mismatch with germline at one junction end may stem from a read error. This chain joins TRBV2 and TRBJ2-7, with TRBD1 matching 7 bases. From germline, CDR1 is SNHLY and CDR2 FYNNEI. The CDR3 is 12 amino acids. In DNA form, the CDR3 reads TGTGCCAGCAGGCAGGGACAGATTTACTATGGCTTC. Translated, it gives CASRQGQIYYGF.

The CDR3: CASSLERYEQYF. Written as DNA, the CDR3 is TGCGCCAGCAGCTTGGAACGGTACGAGCAGTACTTC. The chain employs TRBV5-1 and TRBJ2-7, with no clear D. CDR3 size: 12 residues. The V gene lost 0 bases and the J gene lost 4 bases, with 5 bases spanning the gap. Germline V gives CDR1 SGHRS, CDR2 YFSETQ.

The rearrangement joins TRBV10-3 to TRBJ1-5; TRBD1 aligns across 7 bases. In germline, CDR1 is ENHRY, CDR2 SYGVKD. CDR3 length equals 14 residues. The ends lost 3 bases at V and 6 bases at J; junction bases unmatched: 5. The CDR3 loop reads CAISDQGGGQPQHF. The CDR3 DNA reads TGTGCCATCAGTGACCAGGGGGGAGGTCAGCCCCAGCATTTT.

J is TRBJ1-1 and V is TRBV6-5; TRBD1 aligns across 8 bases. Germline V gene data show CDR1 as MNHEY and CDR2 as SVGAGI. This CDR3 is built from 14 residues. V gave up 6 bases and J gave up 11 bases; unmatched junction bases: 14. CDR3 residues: CASRPGGGGEKAFF. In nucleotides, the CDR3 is TGTGCCAGCAGACCAGGGGGCGGAGGAGAAAAGGCTTTCTTT.

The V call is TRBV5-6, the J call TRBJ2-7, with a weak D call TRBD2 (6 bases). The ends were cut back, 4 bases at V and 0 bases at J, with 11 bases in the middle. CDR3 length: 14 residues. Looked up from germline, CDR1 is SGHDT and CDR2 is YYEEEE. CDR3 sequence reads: CASSLQDYSYEQYF. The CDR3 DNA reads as TGTGCCAGCAGCCTACAGGACTACTCCTACGAGCAGTACTTC. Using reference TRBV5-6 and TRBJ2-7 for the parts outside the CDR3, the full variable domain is DAGVTQSPTHLIKTRGQQVTLRCSPKSGHDTVSWYQQALGQGPQFIFQYYEEEERQRGNFPDRFSGHQFPNYSSELNVNALLLGDSALYLCASSLQDYSYEQYFGPGTRLTVT.

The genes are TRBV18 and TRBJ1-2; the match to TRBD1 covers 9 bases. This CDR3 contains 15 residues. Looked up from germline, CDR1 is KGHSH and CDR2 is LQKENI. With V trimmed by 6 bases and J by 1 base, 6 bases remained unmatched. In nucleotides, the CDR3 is TGTGCCAGCTCGCCGGGACAGGGCGGTAACTATGGCTACACCTTC. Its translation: CASSPGQGGNYGYTF.

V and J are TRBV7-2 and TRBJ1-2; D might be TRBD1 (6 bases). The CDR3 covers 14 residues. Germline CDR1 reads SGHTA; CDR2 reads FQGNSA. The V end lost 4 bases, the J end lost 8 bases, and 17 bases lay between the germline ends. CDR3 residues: CASSSPGGFWGYTF. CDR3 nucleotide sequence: TGTGCCAGCAGCTCCCCCGGGGGCTTCTGGGGCTACACCTTC.